The 5 T cell receptor beta chains below come from one sample, sequenced in a study of blood T cell repertoires in COVID-19. Here immunoSEQ multiplex PCR was the method, and the copy in TCRdb shows in-frame clones only, minus some. This table has about 140,000 clones, roughly 80% appearing once. The sequenced sample consisted of peripheral blood. The receptors stem from a woman at least 80 years old in a cohort sampled during active or convalescent COVID-19.

The table lists this clone with a count of one. This sequence joins TRBV29-1 and TRBJ2-5; 10 bases agree with TRBD1. Germline V gene lookup returns CDR1 SQVTM and CDR2 ANQGSEA. V lost 4 bases and J lost 1; bases outside the gene matches: 6. The CDR3 consists of 15 residues. The DNA of the CDR3 is TGCAGCGTTGGCGGGACAGGGGTAGTCCAAGAGACCCAGTACTTC. It specifies CSVGGTGVVQETQYF. Full variable domain (missing parts from reference TRBV29-1 and TRBJ2-5): SAVISQKPSRDICQRGTSLTIQCQVDSQVTMMFWYRQQPGQSLTLIATANQGSEATYESGFVIDKFPISRPNLTFSTLTVSNMSPEDSSIYLCSVGGTGVVQETQYFGPGTRLLVL.

The chain has TRBV19 and TRBJ2-7, with D maybe TRBD2 (6 bases). The V gene lost 4 bases and the J gene lost 0 bases, with 16 bases spanning the gap. Germline V gene data show CDR1 as LNHDA and CDR2 as SQIVND (reference sequence). This CDR3 comprises 16 residues. This CDR3 reads CASSKSTGTDSYEQYF. CDR3 sequence (DNA): TGTGCCAGTAGTAAATCGACCGGGACTGACTCCTACGAGCAGTACTTC.

The chain links TRBV2 to TRBJ1-1, with a possible D match to TRBD1 (6 bases). Trimming took 1 base from V and 9 from J, leaving 12 bases between them. Germline CDR1 SNHLY, CDR2 FYNNEI. The CDR3 is 13 residues long. CDR3 DNA: TGTGCCAGCAGTGAAGAGAGGACAGAAAAAGCTTTCTTT. This codes for CASSEERTEKAFF.

To note about this clone: The same CDR3 arises from other DNA sequences in this sample as well. The chain uses TRBV5-1 and TRBJ2-2, with 7 bases lining up with TRBD1. The germline gives CDR1 SGHRS, CDR2 YFSETQ. The CDR3 contains 15 residues. J was trimmed by 3 bases and V by 0 bases; bases with no gene match: 2. The CDR3: CASSLDTGDTGELFF. The DNA of the CDR3 is TGCGCCAGCAGCTTGGACACAGGGGACACCGGGGAGCTGTTTTTT.

This clone was seen only once. This chain joins TRBV6-5 and TRBJ1-2, with D perhaps matching TRBD1 (6 bases). CDR3 length: 15 residues. The V end lost 2 bases, the J end lost 2 bases, and 12 bases lay between the germline ends. CDR1 MNHEY and CDR2 SVGAGI come from the germline V gene. The CDR3 protein is CASSYQRTANYGYTF. The CDR3 DNA is TGTGCCAGCAGTTACCAAAGGACAGCCAACTATGGCTACACCTTC.